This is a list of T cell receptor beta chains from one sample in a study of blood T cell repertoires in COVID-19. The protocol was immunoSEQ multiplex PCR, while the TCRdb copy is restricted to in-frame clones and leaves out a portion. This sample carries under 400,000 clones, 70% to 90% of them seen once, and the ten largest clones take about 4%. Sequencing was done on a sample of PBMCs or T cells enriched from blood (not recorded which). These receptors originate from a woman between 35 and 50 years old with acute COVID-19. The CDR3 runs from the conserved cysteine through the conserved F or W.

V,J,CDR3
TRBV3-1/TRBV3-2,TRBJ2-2,CASSQRRGRDTGELFF
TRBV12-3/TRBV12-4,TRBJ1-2,CASSPQGYGYTF
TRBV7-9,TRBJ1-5,CASSVGQGVPQPQHF
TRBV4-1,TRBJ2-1,CASSQDKLASSEQFF
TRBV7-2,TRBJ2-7,CASSSYRGHSYEQYF
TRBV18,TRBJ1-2,CASSPQQGANYGYTF
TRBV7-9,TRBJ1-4,CASSLFGQGKIEKLFF
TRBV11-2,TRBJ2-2,CASSQLQGLAGGSTGELFF
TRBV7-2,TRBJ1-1,CASSSRNNRGNTEAFF
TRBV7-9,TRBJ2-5,CASSGQSETQYF
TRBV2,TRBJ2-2,CASSRLPNTGELFF
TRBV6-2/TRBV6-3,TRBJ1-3,CASSYKLRGNGNTIYF
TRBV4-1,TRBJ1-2,CASSQEQGFGYGYTF
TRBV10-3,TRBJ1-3,CAIKQNDRAGNTIYF
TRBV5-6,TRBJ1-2,CASSLGSAGGYGYTF
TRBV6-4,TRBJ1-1,CASSAGENTEAFF
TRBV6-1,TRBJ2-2,CASSDPVSGELFF
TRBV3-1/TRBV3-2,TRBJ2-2,CASSQRGRGTGELFF
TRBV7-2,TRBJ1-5,CASSPISTGLSNQPQHF
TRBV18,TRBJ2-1,CASSEGSSGSYNEQFF
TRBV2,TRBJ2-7,CASRNRGSSYEQYF
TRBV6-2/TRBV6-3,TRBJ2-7,CASSWTRHREQYF
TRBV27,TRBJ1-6,CASSLRQGVHSPLHF
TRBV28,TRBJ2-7,CASRGPGQGAGEQYF
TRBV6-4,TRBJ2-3,CASSDLSSGTRTDTQYF
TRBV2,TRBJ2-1,CASEADYNEQFF
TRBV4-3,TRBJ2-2,CASSFGVLSNTGELFF
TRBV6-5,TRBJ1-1,CATVGAMNTEAFF
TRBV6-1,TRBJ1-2,CASSEQGQAGNYGYTF
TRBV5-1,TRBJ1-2,CASSLDRKNGYTF
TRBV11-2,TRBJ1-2,CASSLRQTGTGGGYTF
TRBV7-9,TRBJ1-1,CASTMNTEAFF
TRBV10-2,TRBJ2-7,CARLPSGPTYEQYF
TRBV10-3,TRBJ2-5,CAISPAGLGDQETQYF
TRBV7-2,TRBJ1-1,CASSSQVNTEAFF
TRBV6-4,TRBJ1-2,CASSDTGGDYGYTF
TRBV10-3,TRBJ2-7,CAIRESAGLVGYEQYF
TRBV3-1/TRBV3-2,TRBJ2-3,CASSQERVTDTQYF
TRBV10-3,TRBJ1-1,CAISEMRQRAFF
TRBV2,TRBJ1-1,CASRNSLNTEAFF
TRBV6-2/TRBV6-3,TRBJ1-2,CASSYATGRGGYTF
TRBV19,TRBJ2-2,CASRGEGENTGELFF
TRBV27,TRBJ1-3,CASSLPAGVPSGNTIYF
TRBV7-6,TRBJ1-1,CASSLYTGSRTEAFF
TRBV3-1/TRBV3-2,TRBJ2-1,CASSQGAGRDEQFF
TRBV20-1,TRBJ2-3,CSASETRGLTDTQYF
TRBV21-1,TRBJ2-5,CASTQRRGTGKETQYF
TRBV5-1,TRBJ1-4,CASSLEGGDEKLFF
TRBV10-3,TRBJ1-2,CAISQGNYGYTF
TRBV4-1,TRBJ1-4,CASSQDDRVNEKLFF
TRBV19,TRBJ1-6,CASSRQNSPLHF
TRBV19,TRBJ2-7,CASSYRLGLSEQYF
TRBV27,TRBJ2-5,CASSPGAGGFRETQYF
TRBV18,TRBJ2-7,CASSPETGGIAYEQYF
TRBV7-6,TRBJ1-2,CASSSDRGPANHYGYTF
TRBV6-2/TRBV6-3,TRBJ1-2,CASSPKPDRGSYGYTF
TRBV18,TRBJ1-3,CASSQRQEISGNTIYF
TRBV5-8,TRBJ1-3,CASSLGQYSGNTIYF
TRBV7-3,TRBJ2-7,CASSLKGGQYEQYF